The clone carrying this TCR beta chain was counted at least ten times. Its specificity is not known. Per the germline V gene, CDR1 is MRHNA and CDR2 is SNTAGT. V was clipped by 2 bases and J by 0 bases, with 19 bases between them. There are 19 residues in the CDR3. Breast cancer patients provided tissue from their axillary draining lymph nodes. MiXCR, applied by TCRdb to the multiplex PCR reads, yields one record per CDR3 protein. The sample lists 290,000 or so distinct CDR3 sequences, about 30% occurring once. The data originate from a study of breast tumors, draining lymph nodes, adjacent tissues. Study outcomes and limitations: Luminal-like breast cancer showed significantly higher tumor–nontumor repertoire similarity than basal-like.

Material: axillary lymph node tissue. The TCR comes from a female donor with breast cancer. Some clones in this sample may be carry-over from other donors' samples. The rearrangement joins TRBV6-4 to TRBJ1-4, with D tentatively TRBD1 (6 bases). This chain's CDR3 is CASSDGGGLLSATNEKLFF. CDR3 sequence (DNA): TGTGCCAGCAGTGACGGGGGGGGCTTACTCTCCGCAACTAATGAAAAACTGTTTTTT.